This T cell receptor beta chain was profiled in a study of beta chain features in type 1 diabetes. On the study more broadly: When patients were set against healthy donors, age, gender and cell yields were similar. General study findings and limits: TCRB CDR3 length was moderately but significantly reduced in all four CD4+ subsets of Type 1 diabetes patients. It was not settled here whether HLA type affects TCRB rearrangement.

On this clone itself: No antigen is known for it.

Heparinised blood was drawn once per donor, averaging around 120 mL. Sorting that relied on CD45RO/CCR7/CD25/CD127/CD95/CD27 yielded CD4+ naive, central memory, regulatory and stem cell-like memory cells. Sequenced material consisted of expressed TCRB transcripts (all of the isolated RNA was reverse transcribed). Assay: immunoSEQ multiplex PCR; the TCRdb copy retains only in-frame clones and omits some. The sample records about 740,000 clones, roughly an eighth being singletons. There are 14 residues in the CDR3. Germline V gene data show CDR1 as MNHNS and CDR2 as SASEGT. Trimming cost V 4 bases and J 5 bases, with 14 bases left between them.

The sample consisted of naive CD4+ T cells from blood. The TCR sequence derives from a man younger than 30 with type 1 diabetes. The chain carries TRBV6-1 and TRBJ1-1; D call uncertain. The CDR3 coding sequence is TGTGCCAGCAGTGGCCAACGGGGTGAGACTGAAGCTTTCTTT. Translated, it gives CASSGQRGETEAFF.